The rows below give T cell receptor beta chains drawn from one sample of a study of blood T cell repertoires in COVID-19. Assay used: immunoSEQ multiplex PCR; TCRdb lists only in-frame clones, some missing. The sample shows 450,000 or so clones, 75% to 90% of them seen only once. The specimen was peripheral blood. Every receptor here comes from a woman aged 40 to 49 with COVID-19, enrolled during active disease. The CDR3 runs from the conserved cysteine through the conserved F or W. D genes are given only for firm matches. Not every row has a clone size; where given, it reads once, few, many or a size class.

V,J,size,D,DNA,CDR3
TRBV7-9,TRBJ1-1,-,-,TGTGCCAGCAGCTTAGTTGGGCGGGTTGAGAACACTGAAGCTTTCTTT,CASSLVGRVENTEAFF
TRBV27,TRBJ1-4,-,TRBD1,TGTGCCAGCACCTCGACAGGGGGCCCTTACAGACTGTTTTTT,CASTSTGGPYRLFF
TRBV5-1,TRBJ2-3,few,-,TGCGCCAGCAGCTTGGCCGGCTTTCGGGGGGATACGCAGTATTTT,CASSLAGFRGDTQYF
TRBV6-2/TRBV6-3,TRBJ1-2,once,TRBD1,TGTGCCAGCAGTTACAGACAGGGTAACTATGGCTACACCTTC,CASSYRQGNYGYTF
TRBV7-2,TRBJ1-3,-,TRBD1,TGTGCCAGCAGCCCAGGGGGCTTCAACACCATATATTTT,CASSPGGFNTIYF
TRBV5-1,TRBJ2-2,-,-,TGCGCCAGCAGCTTGGGACAAGACACCGGGGAGCTGTTTTTT,CASSLGQDTGELFF
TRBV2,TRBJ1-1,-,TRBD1,TGTGCCAGCCTATATGGACAGGGAGGTGACACTGAAGCTTTCTTT,CASLYGQGGDTEAFF
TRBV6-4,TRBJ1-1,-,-,TGTGCCAGCAGACACACAGAGAACACTGAAGCTTTCTTT,CASRHTENTEAFF
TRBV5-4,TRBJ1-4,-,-,TGTGCCAGCAGCCCCCCGGGAGAAAAACTGTTTTTT,CASSPPGEKLFF
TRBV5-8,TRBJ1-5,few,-,TGTGCCAGCAGCGGGGGGGTTTTCAATCAGCCCCAGCATTTT,CASSGGVFNQPQHF
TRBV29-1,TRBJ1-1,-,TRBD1,TGCAGCGTCCGGACAGGGAGGGGTACTGAAGCTTTCTTT,CSVRTGRGTEAFF
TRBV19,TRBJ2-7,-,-,TGTGCCAGTAGTATACGTCCTGAGCAGGACTACGAGCAGTACTTC,CASSIRPEQDYEQYF
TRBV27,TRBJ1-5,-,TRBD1,TGTGCCAGCAGTTCACTGGACAGGGGCGCATGGTTTGGCAATCAGCCCCAGCATTTT,CASSSLDRGAWFGNQPQHF
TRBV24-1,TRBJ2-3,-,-,TGTGCCACGAGTGGAGGGGACATTTACACAGATACGCAGTATTTT,CATSGGDIYTDTQYF
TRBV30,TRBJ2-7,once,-,TGTGCCTGGTCCCGGACAACCTACGAGCAGTACTTC,CAWSRTTYEQYF
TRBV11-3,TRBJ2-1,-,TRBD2,TGTGCCAGCAGACGCAGCGGGGGGGCCACTGAGCAGTTCTTC,CASRRSGGATEQFF
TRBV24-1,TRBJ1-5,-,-,TGTGCCACCAGTGAAGAGGGTATCCAGCCCCAGCATTTT,CATSEEGIQPQHF
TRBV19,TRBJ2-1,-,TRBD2,TGTGCCAGTAGTACACAAAGGCCCCAGCGGGGGGCCATCTCCTACAATGAGCAGTTCTTC,CASSTQRPQRGAISYNEQFF
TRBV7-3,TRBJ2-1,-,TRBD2,TGTGCCAGCAGCTTATCGGGGACTAGCTTTGAGCAGTTCTTC,CASSLSGTSFEQFF
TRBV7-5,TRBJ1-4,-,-,TGTGCCAGAAGCTTAGCCCCACGGGAGTTAAGGTCGGATGAAAAACTGTTTTTT,CARSLAPRELRSDEKLFF
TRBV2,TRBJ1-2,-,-,TGTGCCAGCAGTGAATCTAGCAATAACTATGGCTACACCTTC,CASSESSNNYGYTF
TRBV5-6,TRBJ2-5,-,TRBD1,TGTGCCAGCAGCTGGACAGGGGTCCAAGAGACCCAGTACTTC,CASSWTGVQETQYF
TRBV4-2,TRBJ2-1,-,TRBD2,TGTGCCAGCAGCCAAGAAGTCGGCGGGGGGGCCTACAATGAGCAGTTCTTC,CASSQEVGGGAYNEQFF
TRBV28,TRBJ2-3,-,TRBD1,TGTGCCAGCAGCCCTCCCAGACAGGGGGTACCTGATACGCAGTATTTT,CASSPPRQGVPDTQYF
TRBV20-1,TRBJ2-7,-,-,TGCAGTGCTATCGACAACGAGCAGTACTTC,CSAIDNEQYF
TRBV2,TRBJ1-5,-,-,TGTGCCAGCAGAAAGGGGCAATCGGGTCAGCCCCAGCATTTT,CASRKGQSGQPQHF
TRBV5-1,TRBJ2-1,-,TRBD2,TGCGCCAGCAGCCCCGGGACTAGCGGGACCAATGAGCAGTTCTTC,CASSPGTSGTNEQFF
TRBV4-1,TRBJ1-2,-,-,TGCGCCAGCAGCCGAATCATTAGTCAGCGCCGCAAAGAGGGCTACACCTTC,CASSRIISQRRKEGYTF
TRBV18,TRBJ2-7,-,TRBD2,TGTGCCAGCTCGCTGACTAGCGGGAGTTCCAACGAGCAGTACTTC,CASSLTSGSSNEQYF
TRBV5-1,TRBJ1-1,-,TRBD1,TGCGCCAGCAGGGGGGACAGCCACGGGAACACTGAAGCTTTCTTT,CASRGDSHGNTEAFF
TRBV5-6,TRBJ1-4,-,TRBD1,TGTGCCAGCAGCCCTAAGGACAGGGACGGAAAACTGTTTTTT,CASSPKDRDGKLFF
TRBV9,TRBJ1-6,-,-,TGTGCCAGCAGCCAGGGCCTTTATAATTCACCCCTCCACTTT,CASSQGLYNSPLHF
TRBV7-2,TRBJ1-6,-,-,TGTGCCAGCAGCTTATCCAGGGAAAATTCACCCCTCCACTTT,CASSLSRENSPLHF
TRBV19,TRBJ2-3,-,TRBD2,TGTGCCAGTAGTATACCATCGGGGGGTAGCACAGATACGCAGTATTTT,CASSIPSGGSTDTQYF
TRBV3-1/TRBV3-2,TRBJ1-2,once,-,TGTGCCAGCAGCCTCAGGGAACAGGGAAGGAATGGCTACACCTTC,CASSLREQGRNGYTF
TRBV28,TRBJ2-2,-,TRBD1,TGTGCCAGCAGTCCCCCTCTTGGACAGGATCGTTTCGTTCCTTGGGAGCTGTTTTTT,CASSPPLGQDRFVPWELFF
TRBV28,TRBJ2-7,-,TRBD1,TGTGCCAGCTCACTTTCAGGACAGGGCGCCTACGAGCAGTACTTC,CASSLSGQGAYEQYF
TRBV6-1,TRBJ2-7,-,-,TGTGCCAGCAGTGAAGTCAGCTACGAGCAGTACTTC,CASSEVSYEQYF
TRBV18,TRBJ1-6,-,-,TGTGCCAGCTCACGGGAAGGGGCTTATAATTCACCCCTCCACTTT,CASSREGAYNSPLHF
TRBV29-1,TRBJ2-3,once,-,TGCAGCGTTGTCCAGGGAAGCACAGATACGCAGTATTTT,CSVVQGSTDTQYF
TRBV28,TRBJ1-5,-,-,TGTGCCAGCAGTTTAGGGGACACCGTTTATCAGCCCCAGCATTTT,CASSLGDTVYQPQHF
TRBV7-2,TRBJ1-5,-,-,TGTGCCAGCAGCTTAGGGCGGGCCCTTTGGGATCAGCCCCAGCATTTT,CASSLGRALWDQPQHF
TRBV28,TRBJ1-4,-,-,TGTGCCAGCCGGGGGGGAACTAATGAAAAACTGTTTTTT,CASRGGTNEKLFF
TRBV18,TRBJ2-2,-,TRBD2,TGTGCCAGCTCACCATTGAGTCTAGCGGGAGGGCCCACCGGGGAGCTGTTTTTT,CASSPLSLAGGPTGELFF
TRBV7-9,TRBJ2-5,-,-,TGTGCCAGCAGCCTCCTACAGGGGGGGCAAGAGACCCAGTACTTC,CASSLLQGGQETQYF
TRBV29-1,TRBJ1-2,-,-,TGCGCTTTACCTTTAGGCGGAAGACTTAACTATGGCTACACCTTC,CALPLGGRLNYGYTF
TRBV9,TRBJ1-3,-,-,TGTGCCAGCAGCGCCCCACAGGTCTCTGGAAACACCATATATTTT,CASSAPQVSGNTIYF
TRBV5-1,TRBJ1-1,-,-,TGCGCCAGCAGCACGGACTTATGGGGGCCTGAAGCTTTCTTT,CASSTDLWGPEAFF
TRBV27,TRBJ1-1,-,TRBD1,TGTGCCAGCAGTTTAAACCCAGGGGGCATCACTGAAGCTTTCTTT,CASSLNPGGITEAFF
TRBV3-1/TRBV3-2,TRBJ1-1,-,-,TGTGCCAGCAGCCAAGTGACAGCTGAAGCTTTCTTT,CASSQVTAEAFF
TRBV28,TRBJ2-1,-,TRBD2,TGTGCCAGCAGTTTTGGACGGGGGGTCTACAATGAGCAGTTCTTC,CASSFGRGVYNEQFF
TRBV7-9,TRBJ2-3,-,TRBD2,TGTGCCAGCAGCTTAACTAGCGGGGGCCACACAGATACGCAGTATTTT,CASSLTSGGHTDTQYF
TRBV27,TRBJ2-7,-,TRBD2,TGTGCCAGCAGAAATAGCGGGACCTACGAGCAGTACTTC,CASRNSGTYEQYF
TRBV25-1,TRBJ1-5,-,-,TGTGCCAGCAGTGAATACGGGGGGCTACAGCCCCAGCATTTT,CASSEYGGLQPQHF
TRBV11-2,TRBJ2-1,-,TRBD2,TGTGCCAGCAGCTCTCGAAGCGGGAGCTCCTACAATGAGCAGTTCTTC,CASSSRSGSSYNEQFF